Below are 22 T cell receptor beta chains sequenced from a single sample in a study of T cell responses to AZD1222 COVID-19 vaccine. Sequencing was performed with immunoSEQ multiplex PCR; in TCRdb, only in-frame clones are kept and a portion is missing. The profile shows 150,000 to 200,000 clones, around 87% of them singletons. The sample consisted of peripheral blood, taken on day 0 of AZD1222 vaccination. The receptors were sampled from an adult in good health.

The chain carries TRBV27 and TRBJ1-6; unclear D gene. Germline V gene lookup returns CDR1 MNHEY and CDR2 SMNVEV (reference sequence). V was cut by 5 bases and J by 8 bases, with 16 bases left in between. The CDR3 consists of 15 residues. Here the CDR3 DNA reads TGTGCCAGCAGTACACCTTTGGGCGGGGATTCACCCCTCCACTTT. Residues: CASSTPLGGDSPLHF.

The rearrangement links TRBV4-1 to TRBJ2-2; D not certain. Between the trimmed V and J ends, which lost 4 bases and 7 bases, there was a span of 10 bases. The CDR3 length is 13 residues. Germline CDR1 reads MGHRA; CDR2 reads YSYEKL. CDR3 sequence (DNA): TGCGCCAGCAGCCGGAATCCGGTCGGGGAGCTGTTTTTT. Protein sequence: CASSRNPVGELFF.

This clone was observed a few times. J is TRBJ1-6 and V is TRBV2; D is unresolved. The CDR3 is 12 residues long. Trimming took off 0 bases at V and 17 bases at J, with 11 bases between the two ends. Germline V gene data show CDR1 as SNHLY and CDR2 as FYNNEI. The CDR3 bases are TGTGCCAGCAGTGAAGCCCCGCGCCCCATCCACTTT. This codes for CASSEAPRPIHF. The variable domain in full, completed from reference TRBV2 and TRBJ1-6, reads EPEVTQTPSHQVTQMGQEVILRCVPISNHLYFYWYRQILGQKVEFLVSFYNNEISEKSEIFDDQFSVERPDGSNFTLKIRSTKLEDSAMYFCASSEAPRPIHFGNGTRLTVT.

CDR3 sequence reads: CAWRTRGLNSPLHF. CDR3 DNA sequence: TGTGCCTGGAGAACCAGGGGGCTTAATTCACCCCTCCACTTT. This chain connects TRBV30 to TRBJ1-6; 8 nucleotides agree with TRBD1. Germline CDR1 is GTSNPN and CDR2 is SVGIG (reference sequence). Trimming at V came to 3 bases and at J to 6 bases, leaving 4 bases not matched to a gene. This CDR3 has 14 residues.

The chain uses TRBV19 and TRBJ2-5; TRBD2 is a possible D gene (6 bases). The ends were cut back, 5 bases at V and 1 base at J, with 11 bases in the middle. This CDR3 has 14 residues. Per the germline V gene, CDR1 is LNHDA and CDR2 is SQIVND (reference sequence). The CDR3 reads CASSPERAQETQYF. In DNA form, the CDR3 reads TGTGCCAGTAGTCCCGAGCGGGCCCAAGAGACCCAGTACTTC.

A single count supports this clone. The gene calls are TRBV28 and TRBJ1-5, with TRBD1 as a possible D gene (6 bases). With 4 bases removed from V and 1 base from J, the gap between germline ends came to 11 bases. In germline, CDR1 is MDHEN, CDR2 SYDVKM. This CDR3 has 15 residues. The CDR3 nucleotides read TGTGCCAGCAGTTGGGGGGCGAGGAGCAATCAGCCCCAGCATTTT. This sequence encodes CASSWGARSNQPQHF.

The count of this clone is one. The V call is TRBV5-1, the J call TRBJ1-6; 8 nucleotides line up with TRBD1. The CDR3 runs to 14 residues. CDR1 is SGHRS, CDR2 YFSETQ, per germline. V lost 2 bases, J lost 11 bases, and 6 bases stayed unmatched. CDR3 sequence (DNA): TGCGCCAGCAGCTTCGGACAGGGAAGGACACCCCTCCACTTT. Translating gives CASSFGQGRTPLHF.

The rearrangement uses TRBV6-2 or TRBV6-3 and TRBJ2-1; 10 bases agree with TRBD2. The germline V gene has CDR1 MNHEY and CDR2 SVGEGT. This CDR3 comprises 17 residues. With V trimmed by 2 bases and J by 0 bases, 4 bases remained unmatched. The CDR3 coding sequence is TGTGCCAGCAGTTACCCCTGGACTAGCGGCTCCTACAATGAGCAGTTCTTC. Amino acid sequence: CASSYPWTSGSYNEQFF.

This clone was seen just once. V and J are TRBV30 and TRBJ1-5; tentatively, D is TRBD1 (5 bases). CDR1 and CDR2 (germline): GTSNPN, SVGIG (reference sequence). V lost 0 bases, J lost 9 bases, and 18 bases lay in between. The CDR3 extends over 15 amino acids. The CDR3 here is CAWSVSQGILGPQHF. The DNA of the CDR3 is TGTGCCTGGAGTGTAAGCCAGGGTATCCTTGGGCCCCAGCATTTT.

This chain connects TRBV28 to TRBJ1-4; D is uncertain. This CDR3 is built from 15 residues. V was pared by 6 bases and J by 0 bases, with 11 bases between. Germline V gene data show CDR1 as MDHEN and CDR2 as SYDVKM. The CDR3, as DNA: TGTGCCAGCAGCAGGACTGGTTCAACTAATGAAAAACTGTTTTTT. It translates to CASSRTGSTNEKLFF.

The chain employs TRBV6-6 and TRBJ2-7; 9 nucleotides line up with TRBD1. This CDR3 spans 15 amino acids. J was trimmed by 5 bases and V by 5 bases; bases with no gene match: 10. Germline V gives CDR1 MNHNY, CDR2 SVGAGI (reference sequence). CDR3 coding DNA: TGTGCCAGCAGTCTCGCCGGGACAGGGACCCACGAGCAGTACTTC. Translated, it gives CASSLAGTGTHEQYF.

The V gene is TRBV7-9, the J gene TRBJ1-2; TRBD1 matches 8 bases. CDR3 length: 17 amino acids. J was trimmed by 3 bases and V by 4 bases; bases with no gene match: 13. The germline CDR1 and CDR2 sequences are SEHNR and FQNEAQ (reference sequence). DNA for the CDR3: TGTGCCAGCAGCTCGTATTCCGGGACAGGTGTTTACTATGGCTACACCTTC. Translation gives CASSSYSGTGVYYGYTF.

CDR3 DNA: TGTGCCAGCAGTGCTTACACAGAGAACACTGAAGCTTTCTTT. It translates to CASSAYTENTEAFF. The chain uses TRBV25-1 and TRBJ1-1; no firm D call. V lost 4 bases, J lost 1 base, and 10 bases lay in between. This CDR3 has 14 amino acids. From germline, CDR1 is MGHDK and CDR2 SYGVNS. The entire variable domain, with the rest obtained from reference TRBV25-1 and TRBJ1-1, is as follows: EADIYQTPRYLVIGTGKKITLECSQTMGHDKMYWYQQDPGMELHLIHYSYGVNSTEKGDLSSESTVSRIRTEHFPLTLESARPSHTSQYLCASSAYTENTEAFFGQGTRLTVV.

CDR3 bases: TGTGCCAGCAGTTACGGTCCGGGAAGGGGCAGCGAGCAGTACTTC. It specifies CASSYGPGRGSEQYF. The V call is TRBV6-5, the J call TRBJ2-7; the D call may be TRBD1 or TRBD2 (5 bases each). CDR3 length equals 15 residues. The V gene lost 2 bases and the J gene lost 6 bases, with 17 bases spanning the gap. Germline CDR1 MNHEY, CDR2 SVGAGI.

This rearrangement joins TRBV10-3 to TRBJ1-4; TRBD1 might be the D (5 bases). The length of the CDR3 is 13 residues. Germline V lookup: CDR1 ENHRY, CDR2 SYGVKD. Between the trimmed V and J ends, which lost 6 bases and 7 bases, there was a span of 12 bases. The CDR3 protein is CAISAREGEKLFF. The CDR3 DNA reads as TGTGCCATCAGCGCCAGGGAGGGTGAAAAACTGTTTTTT.

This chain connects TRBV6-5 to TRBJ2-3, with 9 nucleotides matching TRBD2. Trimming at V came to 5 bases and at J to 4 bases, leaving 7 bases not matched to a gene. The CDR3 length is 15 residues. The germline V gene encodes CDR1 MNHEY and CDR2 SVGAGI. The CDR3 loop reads CASSTGTSYADTQYF. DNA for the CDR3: TGTGCCAGCAGTACCGGGACTAGCTATGCAGATACGCAGTATTTT.

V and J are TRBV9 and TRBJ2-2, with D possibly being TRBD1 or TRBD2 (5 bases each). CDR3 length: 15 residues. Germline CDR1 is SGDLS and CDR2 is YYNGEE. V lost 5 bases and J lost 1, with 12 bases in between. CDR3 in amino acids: CASRAGTLNTGELFF. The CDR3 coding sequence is TGTGCCAGCAGGGCCGGGACGCTGAACACCGGGGAGCTGTTTTTT.

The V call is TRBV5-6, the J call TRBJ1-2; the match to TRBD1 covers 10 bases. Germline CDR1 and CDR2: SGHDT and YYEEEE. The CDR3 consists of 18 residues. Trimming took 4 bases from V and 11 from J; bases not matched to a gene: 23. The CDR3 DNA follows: TGTGCCAGCAGCCGTTTGGGGATCGACAGGGGGCGCGTAGGGTCGTACACCTTC. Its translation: CASSRLGIDRGRVGSYTF.

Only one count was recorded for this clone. The CDR3 region is CASSSQNIQYF. CDR3 nucleotides: TGTGCCAGCTCATCCCAAAACATTCAGTACTTC. This chain connects TRBV13 to TRBJ2-4; no clear D. The CDR3 runs 11 residues. Per germline, CDR1 PRHDT and CDR2 FYEKMQ (reference sequence). V was pared by 8 bases and J by 5 bases, with 7 bases between.

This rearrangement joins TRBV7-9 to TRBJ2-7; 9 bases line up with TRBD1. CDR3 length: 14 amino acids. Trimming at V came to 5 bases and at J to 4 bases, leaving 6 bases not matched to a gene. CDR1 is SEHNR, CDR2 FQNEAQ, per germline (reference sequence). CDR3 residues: CASSPPGQGYEQYF. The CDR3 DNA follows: TGTGCCAGCAGCCCCCCGGGACAGGGATACGAGCAGTACTTC. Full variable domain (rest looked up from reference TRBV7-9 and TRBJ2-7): DTGVSQNPRHKITKRGQNVTFRCDPISEHNRLYWYRQTLGQGPEFLTYFQNEAQLEKSRLLSDRFSAERPKGSFSTLEIQRTEQGDSAMYLCASSPPGQGYEQYFGPGTRLTVT.

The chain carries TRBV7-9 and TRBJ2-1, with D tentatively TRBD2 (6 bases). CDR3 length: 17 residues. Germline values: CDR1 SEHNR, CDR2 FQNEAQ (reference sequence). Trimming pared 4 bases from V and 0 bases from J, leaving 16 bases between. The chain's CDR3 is CASSYPRRGSSYNEQFF. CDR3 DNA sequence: TGTGCCAGCAGCTACCCACGGCGGGGAAGCTCCTACAATGAGCAGTTCTTC.

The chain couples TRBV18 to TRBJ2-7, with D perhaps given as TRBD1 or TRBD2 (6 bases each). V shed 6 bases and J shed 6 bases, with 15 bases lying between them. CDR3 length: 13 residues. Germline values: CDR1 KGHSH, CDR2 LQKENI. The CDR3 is CASSQGGSAEQYF. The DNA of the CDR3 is TGTGCCAGCTCCCAAGGGGGGAGCGCCGAGCAGTACTTC.